This T cell receptor (beta chain) is drawn from a study of T-cell memory formation after mild COVID-19. This clonotype was found a few times. What it recognizes is unknown. The CDR3 runs to 16 residues. Trimming left V 7 bases short and J 2 bases short, with 20 bases between. Germline V gene lookup returns CDR1 MNHEY and CDR2 SVGEGT. Sample barcodes and UMIs were carried by the TCR alpha and TCR beta cDNA libraries that 5'RACE generated with constant-segment primers. TCRdb reprocessed the 5' RACE reads with MiXCR, giving one entry per CDR3 protein. The table has roughly 480,000 distinct CDR3 sequences, 25% seen once. Overall study findings and caveats: Whether second-wave clones peaking at day 37 were SARS-CoV-2 specific went unconfirmed. Clones which contracted sat mainly in CM and EM if CD4+, and in EMRA if CD8+. Among clones contracting day 15 to 85, CD4/CD8 was balanced, whereas later expanders leaned CD4+.

The chain recombines TRBV6-2 or TRBV6-3 with TRBJ2-5; D unresolved. The origin of this receptor is an adult woman who had mild COVID-19 (a few samples of this study predate the infection). Cell type and time point are not known. The specimen was PBMCs or a T cell subset sorted from them (not recorded which). CDR3: CASNDPLQPIQETQYF. The CDR3 nucleotides read TGTGCCAGCAACGATCCGTTGCAGCCGATACAAGAGACCCAGTACTTC.